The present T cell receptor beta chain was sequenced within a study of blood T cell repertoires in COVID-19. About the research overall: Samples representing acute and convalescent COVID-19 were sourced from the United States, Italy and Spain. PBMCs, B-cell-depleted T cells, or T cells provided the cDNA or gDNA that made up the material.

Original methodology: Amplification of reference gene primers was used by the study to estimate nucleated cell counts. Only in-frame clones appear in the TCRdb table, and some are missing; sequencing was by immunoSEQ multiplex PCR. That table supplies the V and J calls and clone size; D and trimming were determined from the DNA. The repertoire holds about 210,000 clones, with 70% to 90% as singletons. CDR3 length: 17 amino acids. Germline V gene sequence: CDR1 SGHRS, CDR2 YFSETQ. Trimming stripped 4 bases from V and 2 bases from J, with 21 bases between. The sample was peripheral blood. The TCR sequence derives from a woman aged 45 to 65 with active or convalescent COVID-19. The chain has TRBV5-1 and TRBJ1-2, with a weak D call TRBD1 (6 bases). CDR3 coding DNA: TGCGCCAGCAGCGATTGGCCCTCCGACAGGAACAACTATGGCTACACCTTC. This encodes CASSDWPSDRNNYGYTF.